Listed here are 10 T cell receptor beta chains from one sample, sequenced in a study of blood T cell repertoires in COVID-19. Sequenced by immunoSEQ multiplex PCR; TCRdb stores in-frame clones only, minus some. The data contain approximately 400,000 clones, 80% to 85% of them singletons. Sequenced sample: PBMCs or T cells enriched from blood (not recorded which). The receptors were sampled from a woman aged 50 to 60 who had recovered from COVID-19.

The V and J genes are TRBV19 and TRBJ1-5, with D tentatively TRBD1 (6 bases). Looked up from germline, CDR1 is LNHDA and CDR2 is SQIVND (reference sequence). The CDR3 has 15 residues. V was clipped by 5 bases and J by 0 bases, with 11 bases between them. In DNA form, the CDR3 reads TGTGCCAGTAGTCAGACAGGTTATAGCAATCAGCCCCAGCATTTT. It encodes CASSQTGYSNQPQHF.

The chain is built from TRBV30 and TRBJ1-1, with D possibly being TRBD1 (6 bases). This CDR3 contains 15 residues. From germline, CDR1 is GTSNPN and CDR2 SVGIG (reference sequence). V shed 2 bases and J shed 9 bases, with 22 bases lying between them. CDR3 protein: CAWSRNALSGDKAFF. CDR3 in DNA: TGTGCCTGGAGTCGGAACGCTTTATCAGGGGATAAAGCTTTCTTT.

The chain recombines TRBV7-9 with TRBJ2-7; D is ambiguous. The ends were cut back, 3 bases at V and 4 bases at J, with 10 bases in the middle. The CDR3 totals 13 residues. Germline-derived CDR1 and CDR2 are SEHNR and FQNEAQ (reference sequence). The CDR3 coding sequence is TGTGCCAGCAGCTTTGCGAGCCGATACGAGCAGTACTTC. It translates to CASSFASRYEQYF.

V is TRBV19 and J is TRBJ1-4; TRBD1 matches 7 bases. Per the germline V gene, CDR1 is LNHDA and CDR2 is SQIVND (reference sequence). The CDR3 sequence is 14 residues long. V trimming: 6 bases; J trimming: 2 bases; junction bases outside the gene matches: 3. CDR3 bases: TGTGCCAGTAGCTCGACAGGGACTAATGAAAAACTGTTTTTT. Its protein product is CASSSTGTNEKLFF.

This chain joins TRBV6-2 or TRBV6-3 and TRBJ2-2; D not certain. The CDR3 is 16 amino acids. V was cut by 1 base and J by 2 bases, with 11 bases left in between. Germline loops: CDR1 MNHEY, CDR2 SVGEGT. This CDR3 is CASSYYSARNTGELFF. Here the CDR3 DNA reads TGTGCCAGCAGTTACTATTCAGCGCGCAACACCGGGGAGCTGTTTTTT.

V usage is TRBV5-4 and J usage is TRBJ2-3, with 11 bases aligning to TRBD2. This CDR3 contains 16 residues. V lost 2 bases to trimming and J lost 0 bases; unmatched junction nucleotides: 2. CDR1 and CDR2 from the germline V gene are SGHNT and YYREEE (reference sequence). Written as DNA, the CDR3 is TGTGCCAGCAGCTTCCGGACTAGCGGGAGCACAGATACGCAGTATTTT. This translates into CASSFRTSGSTDTQYF.

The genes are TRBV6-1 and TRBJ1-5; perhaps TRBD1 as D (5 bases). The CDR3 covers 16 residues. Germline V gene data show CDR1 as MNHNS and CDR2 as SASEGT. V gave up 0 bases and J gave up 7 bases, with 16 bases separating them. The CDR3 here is CASSEALLQARQPQHF. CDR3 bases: TGTGCCAGCAGTGAAGCGCTTCTACAGGCCCGGCAGCCCCAGCATTTT.

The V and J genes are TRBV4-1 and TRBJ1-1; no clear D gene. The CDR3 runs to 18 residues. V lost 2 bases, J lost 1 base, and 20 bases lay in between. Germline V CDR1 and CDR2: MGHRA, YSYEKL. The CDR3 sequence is CASSQFPVVAAGNTEAFF. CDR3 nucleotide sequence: TGCGCCAGCAGCCAATTCCCTGTCGTTGCCGCAGGGAACACTGAAGCTTTCTTT.

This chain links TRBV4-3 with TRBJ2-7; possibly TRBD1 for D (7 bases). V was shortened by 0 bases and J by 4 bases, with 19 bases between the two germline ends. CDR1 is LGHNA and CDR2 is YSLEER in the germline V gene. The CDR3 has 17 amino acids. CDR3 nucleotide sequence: TGCGCCAGCAGCCAAGATCTCGGAGGGGGCAAGATATACGAGCAGTACTTC. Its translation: CASSQDLGGGKIYEQYF.

CDR3 nucleotides: TGCAGTGCTAGTTTTGGCGGGGGGGTCACAGATACGCAGTATTTT. This encodes CSASFGGGVTDTQYF. The chain has TRBV20-1 and TRBJ2-3; TRBD2 matches 9 bases. The CDR3 has 15 residues. V shed 3 bases and J 2 bases; nucleotides not matched to a gene: 6. Germline CDR1 and CDR2: DFQATT and SNEGSKA (reference sequence).